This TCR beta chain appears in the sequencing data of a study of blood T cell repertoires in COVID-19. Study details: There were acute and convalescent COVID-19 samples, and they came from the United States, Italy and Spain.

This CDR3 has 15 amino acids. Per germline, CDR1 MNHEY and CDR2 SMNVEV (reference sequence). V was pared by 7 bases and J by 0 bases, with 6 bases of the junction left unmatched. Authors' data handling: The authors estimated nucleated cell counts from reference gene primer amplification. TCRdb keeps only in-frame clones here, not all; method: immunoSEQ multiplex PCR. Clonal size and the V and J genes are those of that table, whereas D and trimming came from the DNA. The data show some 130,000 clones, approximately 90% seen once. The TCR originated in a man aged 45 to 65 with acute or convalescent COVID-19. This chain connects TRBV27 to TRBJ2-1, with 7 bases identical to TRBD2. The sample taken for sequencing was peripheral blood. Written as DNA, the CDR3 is TGTGCCAGCACCGTAGCGGGCGGCTCCTACAATGAGCAGTTCTTC. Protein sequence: CASTVAGGSYNEQFF.